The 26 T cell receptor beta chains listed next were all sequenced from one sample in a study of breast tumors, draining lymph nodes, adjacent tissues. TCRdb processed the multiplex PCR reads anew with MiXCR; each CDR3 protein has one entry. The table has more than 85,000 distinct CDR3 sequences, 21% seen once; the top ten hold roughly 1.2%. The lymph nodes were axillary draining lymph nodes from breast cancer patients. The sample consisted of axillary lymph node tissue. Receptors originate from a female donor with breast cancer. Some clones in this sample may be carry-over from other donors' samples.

CDR3 bases: TGCGCCAGCAGGGGACAGGTACGACACACAGATACGCAGTATTTT. Amino acid sequence: CASRGQVRHTDTQYF. The chain is built from TRBV5-1 and TRBJ2-3, with TRBD1 matching over 8 bases. V trimming: 5 bases; J trimming: 2 bases; junction bases outside the gene matches: 7. Germline V lookup: CDR1 SGHRS, CDR2 YFSETQ. There are 15 residues in the CDR3.

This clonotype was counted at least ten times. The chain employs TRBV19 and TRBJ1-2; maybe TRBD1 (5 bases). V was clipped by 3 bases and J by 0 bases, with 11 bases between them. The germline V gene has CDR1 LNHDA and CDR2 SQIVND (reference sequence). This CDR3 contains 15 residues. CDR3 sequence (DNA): TGTGCCAGTAGTATCCGCAGGGAAGCTAACTATGGCTACACCTTC. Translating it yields CASSIRREANYGYTF.

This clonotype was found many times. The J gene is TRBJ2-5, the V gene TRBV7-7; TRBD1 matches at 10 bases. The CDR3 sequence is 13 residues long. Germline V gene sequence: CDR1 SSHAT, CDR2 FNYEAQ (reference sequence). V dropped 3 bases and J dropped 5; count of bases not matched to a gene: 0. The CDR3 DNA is TGTGCCAGCAGCTTGGACAGGGGGGAGACCCAGTACTTC. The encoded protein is CASSLDRGETQYF. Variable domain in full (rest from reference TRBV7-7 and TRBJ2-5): GAGVSQSPRYKVTKRGQDVTLRCDPISSHATLYWYQQALGQGPEFLTYFNYEAQPDKSGLPSDRFSAERPEGSISTLTIQRTEQRDSAMYRCASSLDRGETQYFGPGTRLLVL.

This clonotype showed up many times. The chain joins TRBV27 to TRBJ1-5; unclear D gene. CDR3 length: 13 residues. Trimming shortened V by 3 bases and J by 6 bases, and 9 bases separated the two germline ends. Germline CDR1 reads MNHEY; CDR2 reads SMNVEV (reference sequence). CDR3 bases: TGTGCCAGCAGTTTTCGGGGAGTTCAGCCCCAGCATTTT. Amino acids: CASSFRGVQPQHF.

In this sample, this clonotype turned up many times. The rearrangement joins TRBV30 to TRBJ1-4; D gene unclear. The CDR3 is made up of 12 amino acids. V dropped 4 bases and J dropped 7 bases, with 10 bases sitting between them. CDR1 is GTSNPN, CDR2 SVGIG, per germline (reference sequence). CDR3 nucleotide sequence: TGTGCCTGGACCCCCTTGGGTGAAAAACTGTTTTTT. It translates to CAWTPLGEKLFF.

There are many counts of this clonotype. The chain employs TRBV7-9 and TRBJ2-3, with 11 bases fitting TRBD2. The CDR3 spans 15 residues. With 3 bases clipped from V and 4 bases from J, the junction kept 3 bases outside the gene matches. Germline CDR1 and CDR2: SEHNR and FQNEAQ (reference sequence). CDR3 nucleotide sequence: TGTGCCAGCAGCTTTCTAGCGGGAGGCGCAGATACGCAGTATTTT. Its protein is CASSFLAGGADTQYF.

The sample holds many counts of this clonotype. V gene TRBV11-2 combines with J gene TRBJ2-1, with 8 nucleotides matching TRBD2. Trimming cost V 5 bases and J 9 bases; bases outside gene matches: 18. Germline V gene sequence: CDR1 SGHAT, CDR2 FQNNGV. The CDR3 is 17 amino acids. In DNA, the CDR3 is TGTGCCAGCAGCCCCACTACCTGGGGGGCCGGGGGGGGTGAGCAGTTCTTC. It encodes CASSPTTWGAGGGEQFF.

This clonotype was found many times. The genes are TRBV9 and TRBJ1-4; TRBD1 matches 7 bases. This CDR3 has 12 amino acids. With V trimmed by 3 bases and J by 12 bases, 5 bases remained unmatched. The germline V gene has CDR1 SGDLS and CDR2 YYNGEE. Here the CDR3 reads CASSGGTEELFF. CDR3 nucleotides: TGTGCCAGCAGCGGGGGGACAGAAGAACTGTTTTTT.

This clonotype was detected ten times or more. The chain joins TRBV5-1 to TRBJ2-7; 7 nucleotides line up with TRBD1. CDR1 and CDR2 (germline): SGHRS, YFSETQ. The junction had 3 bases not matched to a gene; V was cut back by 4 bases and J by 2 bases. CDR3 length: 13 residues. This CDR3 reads CASSTGQTYEQYF. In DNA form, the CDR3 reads TGCGCCAGCAGCACGGGACAGACCTACGAGCAGTACTTC.

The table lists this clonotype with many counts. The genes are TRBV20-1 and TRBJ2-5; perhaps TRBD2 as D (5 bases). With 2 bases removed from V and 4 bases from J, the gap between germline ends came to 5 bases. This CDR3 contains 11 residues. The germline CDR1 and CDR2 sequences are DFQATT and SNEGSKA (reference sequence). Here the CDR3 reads CSARRGETQYF. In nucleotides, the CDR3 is TGCAGTGCTAGACGGGGAGAGACCCAGTACTTC.

CDR3 in DNA: TGTGCCAGCAGTTTTTCCCCTGACAGCCAGCCCCAGCATTTT. Protein sequence: CASSFSPDSQPQHF. The chain employs TRBV28 and TRBJ1-5; tentatively, D is TRBD1 (5 bases). CDR3 size: 14 residues. Germline assignment: CDR1 MDHEN and CDR2 SYDVKM. The V gene lost 3 bases and the J gene lost 7 bases, with 13 bases spanning the gap.

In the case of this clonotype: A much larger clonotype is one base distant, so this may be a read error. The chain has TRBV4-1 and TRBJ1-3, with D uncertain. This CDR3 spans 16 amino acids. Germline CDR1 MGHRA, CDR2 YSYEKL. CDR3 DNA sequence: TGCGCCGGCAGCCCGGGATTTGGGCGCTCTGGAAACACCATATATTTT. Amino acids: CAGSPGFGRSGNTIYF.

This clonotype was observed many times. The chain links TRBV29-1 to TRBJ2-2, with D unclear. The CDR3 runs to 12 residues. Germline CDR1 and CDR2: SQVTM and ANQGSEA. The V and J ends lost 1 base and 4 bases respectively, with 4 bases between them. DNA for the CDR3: TGCAGCGTTGAAGGAAGCACCGGGGAGCTGTTTTTT. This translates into CSVEGSTGELFF.

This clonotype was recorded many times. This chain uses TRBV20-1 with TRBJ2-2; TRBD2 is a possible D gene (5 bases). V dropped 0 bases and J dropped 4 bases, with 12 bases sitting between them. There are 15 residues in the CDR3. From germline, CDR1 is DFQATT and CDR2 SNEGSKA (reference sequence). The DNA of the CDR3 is TGCAGTGCTAGAGATGTCTCCCGGGGCACCGGGGAGCTGTTTTTT. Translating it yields CSARDVSRGTGELFF.

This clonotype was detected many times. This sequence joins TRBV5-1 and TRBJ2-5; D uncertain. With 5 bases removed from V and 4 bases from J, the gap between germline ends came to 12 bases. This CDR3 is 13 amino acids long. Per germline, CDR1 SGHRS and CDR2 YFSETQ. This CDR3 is CASSSGPGETQYF. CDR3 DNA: TGCGCCAGCAGTTCCGGGCCGGGAGAGACCCAGTACTTC. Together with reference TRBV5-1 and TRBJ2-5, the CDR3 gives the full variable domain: KAGVTQTPRYLIKTRGQQVTLSCSPISGHRSVSWYQQTPGQGLQFLFEYFSETQRNKGNFPGRFSGRQFSNSRSEMNVSTLELGDSALYLCASSSGPGETQYFGPGTRLLVL.

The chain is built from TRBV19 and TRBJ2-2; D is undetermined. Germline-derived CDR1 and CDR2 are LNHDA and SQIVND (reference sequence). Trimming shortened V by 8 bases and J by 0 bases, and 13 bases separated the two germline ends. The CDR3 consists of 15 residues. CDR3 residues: CASQVFPTNTGELFF. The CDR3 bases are TGTGCCAGTCAAGTCTTCCCGACGAACACCGGGGAGCTGTTTTTT.

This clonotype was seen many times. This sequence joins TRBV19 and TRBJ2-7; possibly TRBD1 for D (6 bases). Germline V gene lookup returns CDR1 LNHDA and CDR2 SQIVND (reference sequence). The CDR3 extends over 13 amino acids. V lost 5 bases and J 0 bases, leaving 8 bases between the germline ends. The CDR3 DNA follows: TGTGCCAGTAGTGGGACAAACTCCTACGAGCAGTACTTC. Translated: CASSGTNSYEQYF.

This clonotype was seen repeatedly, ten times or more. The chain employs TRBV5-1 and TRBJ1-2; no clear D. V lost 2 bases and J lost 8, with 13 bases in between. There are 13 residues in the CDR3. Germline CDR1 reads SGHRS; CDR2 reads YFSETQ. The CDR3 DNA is TGCGCCAGCAGCTTCAACTCCAAGGAGGGCTACACCTTC. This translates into CASSFNSKEGYTF.

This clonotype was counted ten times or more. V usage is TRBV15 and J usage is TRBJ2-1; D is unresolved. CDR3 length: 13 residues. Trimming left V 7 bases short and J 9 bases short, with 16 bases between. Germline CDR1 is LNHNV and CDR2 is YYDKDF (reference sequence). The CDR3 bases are TGTGCCACCACCGCAGATTTAGTTGGTGAGCAGTTCTTC. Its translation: CATTADLVGEQFF. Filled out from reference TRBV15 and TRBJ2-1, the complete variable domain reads DAMVIQNPRYQVTQFGKPVTLSCSQTLNHNVMYWYQQKSSQAPKLLFHYYDKDFNNEADTPDNFQSRRPNTSFCFLDIRSPGLGDTAMYLCATTADLVGEQFFGPGTRLTVL.

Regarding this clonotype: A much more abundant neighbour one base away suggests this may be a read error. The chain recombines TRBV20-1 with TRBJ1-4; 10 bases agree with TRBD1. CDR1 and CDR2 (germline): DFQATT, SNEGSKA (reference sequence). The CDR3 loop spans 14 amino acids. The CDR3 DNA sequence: TGCAGTACTAGGACAGGGGGTCCTAATGAAAAACTGTTTTTT. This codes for CSTRTGGPNEKLFF.

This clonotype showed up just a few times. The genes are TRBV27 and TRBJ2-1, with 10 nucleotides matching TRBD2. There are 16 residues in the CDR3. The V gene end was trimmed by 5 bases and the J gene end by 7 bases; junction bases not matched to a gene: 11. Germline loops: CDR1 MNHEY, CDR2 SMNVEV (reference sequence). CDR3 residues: CASSNPLAGVGNEQFF. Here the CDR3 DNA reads TGTGCCAGCAGTAACCCCCTAGCGGGAGTAGGGAATGAGCAGTTCTTC.

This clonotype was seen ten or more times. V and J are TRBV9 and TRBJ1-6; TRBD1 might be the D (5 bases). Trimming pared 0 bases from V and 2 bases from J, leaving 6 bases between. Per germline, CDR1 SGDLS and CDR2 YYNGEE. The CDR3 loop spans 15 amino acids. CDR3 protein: CASSVGQTYNSPLHF. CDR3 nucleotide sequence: TGTGCCAGCAGCGTAGGACAGACCTATAATTCACCCCTCCACTTT.

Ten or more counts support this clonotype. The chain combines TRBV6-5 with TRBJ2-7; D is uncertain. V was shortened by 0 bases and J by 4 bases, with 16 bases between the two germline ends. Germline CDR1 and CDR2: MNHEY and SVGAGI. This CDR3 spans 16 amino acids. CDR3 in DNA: TGTGCCAGCAGTTACTCACACACCCCGCACCTATACGAGCAGTACTTC. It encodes CASSYSHTPHLYEQYF.

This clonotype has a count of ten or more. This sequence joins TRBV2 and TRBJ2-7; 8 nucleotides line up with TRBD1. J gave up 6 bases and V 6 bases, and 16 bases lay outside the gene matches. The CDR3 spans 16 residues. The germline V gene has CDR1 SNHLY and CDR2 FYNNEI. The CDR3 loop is CASSIPGGYSQVEQYF. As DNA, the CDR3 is TGTGCCAGCAGCATTCCAGGGGGCTATTCCCAAGTCGAGCAGTACTTC.

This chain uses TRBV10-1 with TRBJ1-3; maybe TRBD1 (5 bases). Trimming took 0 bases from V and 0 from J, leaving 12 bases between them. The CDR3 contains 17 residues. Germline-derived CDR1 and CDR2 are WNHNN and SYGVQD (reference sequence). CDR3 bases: TGCGCCAGCAGTGAGTCTGGGGGGTCGAGCTCTGGAAACACCATATATTTT. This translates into CASSESGGSSSGNTIYF.

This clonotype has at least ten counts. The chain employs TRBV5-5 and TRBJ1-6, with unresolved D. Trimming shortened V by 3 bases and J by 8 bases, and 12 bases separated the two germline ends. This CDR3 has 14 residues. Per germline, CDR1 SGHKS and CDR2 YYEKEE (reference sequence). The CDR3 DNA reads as TGTGCCAGCAGCTCCACTTCATTAGATTCACCCCTCCACTTT. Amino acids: CASSSTSLDSPLHF.